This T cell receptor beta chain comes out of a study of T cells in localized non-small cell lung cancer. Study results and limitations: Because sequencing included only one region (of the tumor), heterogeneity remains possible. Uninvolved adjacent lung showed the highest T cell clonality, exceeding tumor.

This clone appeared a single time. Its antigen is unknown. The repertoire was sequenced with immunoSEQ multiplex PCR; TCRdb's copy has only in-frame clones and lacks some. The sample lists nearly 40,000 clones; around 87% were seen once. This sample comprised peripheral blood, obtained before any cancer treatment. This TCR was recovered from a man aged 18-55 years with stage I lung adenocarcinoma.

CDR3 loop: CASSRSLSNTGELFF. In DNA form, the CDR3 reads TGCGCCAGCAGCCGAAGTCTCTCGAACACCGGGGAGCTGTTTTTT. The chain combines TRBV4-3 with TRBJ2-2; D ambiguous. Trimming cost V 4 bases and J 0 bases, with 9 bases left between them. The CDR3 covers 15 residues. Germline V gives CDR1 LGHNA, CDR2 YSLEER.